The 25 T cell receptor beta chains presented below share a single source sample, sequenced in a study of blood T cell repertoires in COVID-19. Clones were read by immunoSEQ multiplex PCR, and TCRdb kept only the in-frame ones, dropping some. The sample yields some 150,000 clones, roughly 87% seen once. Sequencing was done on a sample of peripheral blood. The origin of the receptors is a woman aged 50 to 60 with acute or convalescent COVID-19.

This clone was detected only a few times. The chain employs TRBV7-3 and TRBJ2-1; possibly TRBD2 for D (6 bases). This CDR3 has 17 amino acids. CDR1 and CDR2 (germline): SGHTA, FQGTGA. V lost 3 bases to trimming and J lost 8 bases, with 23 bases between them. Written as DNA, the CDR3 is TGTGCCAGCAGCTTCACGCGGGGAGAGTCCTACAATGATGAGCAGTTCTTC. This gives the protein CASSFTRGESYNDEQFF. The entire variable domain, with the rest obtained from reference TRBV7-3 and TRBJ2-1, is as follows: GAGVSQTPSNKVTEKGKYVELRCDPISGHTALYWYRQSLGQGPEFLIYFQGTGAADDSGLPNDRFFAVRPEGSVSTLKIQRTERGDSAVYLCASSFTRGESYNDEQFFGPGTRLTVL.

This clone was seen a handful of times. In DNA form, the CDR3 reads TGTGCCAGCAGCTCTAGGGGACTAGAAGATCAAGAGACCCAGTACTTC. Amino acids: CASSSRGLEDQETQYF. The V gene is TRBV11-3, the J gene TRBJ2-5; 8 nucleotides align to TRBD2. With 4 bases clipped from V and 2 bases from J, the junction kept 9 bases outside the gene matches. CDR3 length: 16 amino acids. Germline lookup yields CDR1 SGHNT and CDR2 YENEEA. Based on the CDR3 plus reference TRBV11-3 and TRBJ2-5, the full variable domain is EAGVVQSPRYKIIEKKQPVAFWCNPISGHNTLYWYLQNLGQGPELLIRYENEEAVDDSQLPKDRFSAERLKGVDSTLKIQPAELGDSAVYLCASSSRGLEDQETQYFGPGTRLLVL.

This clone was seen a single time. This rearrangement joins TRBV11-3 to TRBJ2-7, with 9 bases that match TRBD1. CDR1 is SGHNT, CDR2 YENEEA, per germline. The CDR3 extends over 15 amino acids. Trimming cost V 1 base and J 2 bases; bases outside gene matches: 3. CDR3 nucleotide sequence: TGTGCCAGCAGCTTAGGGGGACAGGGTCCCTACGAGCAGTACTTC. As protein: CASSLGGQGPYEQYF.

The gene calls are TRBV5-1 and TRBJ2-3; 7 positions agree with TRBD2. The CDR3 spans 15 residues. V trimming: 2 bases; J trimming: 0 bases; junction bases outside the gene matches: 3. Germline assignment: CDR1 SGHRS and CDR2 YFSETQ. CDR3 in DNA: TGCGCCAGCAGCTTAGCGGGGACTAGCACAGATACGCAGTATTTT. Protein: CASSLAGTSTDTQYF.

This clone was seen a single time. The chain is built from TRBV7-3 and TRBJ2-5; 15 nucleotides match TRBD2. Losses at the gene ends were 6 bases for V and 5 bases for J; bases not matched to a gene: 10. CDR3 length equals 17 residues. Germline lookup yields CDR1 SGHTA and CDR2 FQGTGA. The CDR3 DNA sequence: TGTGCCAGCAGTTTGAAAGGACTAGCGGGAGGGCGGGAGACCCAGTACTTC. Translation gives CASSLKGLAGGRETQYF.

The J gene is TRBJ2-1, the V gene TRBV27, with D hard to call. V lost 0 bases to trimming and J lost 9 bases, with 18 bases between them. This CDR3 is built from 16 residues. In germline, CDR1 is MNHEY, CDR2 SMNVEV (reference sequence). The CDR3 loop is CASSLSYGSQRGEQFF. The CDR3 coding sequence is TGTGCCAGCAGTTTATCGTACGGATCCCAACGCGGTGAGCAGTTCTTC.

J is TRBJ2-7 and V is TRBV14; tentatively, D is TRBD2 (5 bases). Germline CDR1 is SGHDN and CDR2 is FVKESK. V lost 3 bases to trimming and J lost 6 bases, with 15 bases between them. The CDR3 loop spans 14 amino acids. The CDR3 coding sequence is TGTGCCAGCAGCCATGGACTGGCGGTCGGCGAGCAGTACTTC. Its protein is CASSHGLAVGEQYF.

V is TRBV27 and J is TRBJ2-1; 9 bases map to TRBD1. Unmatched junction bases numbered 3, after V lost 4 bases and J lost 11 bases. The germline V gene has CDR1 MNHEY and CDR2 SMNVEV (reference sequence). This CDR3 has 12 amino acids. CDR3 bases: TGTGCCAGCAGTTGGGGGACAGGGAAGCAGTTCTTC. Its protein product is CASSWGTGKQFF.

The chain is built from TRBV7-3 and TRBJ2-1; TRBD2 aligns across 8 bases. CDR1 is SGHTA and CDR2 is FQGTGA in the germline V gene. CDR3 length: 14 amino acids. J was trimmed by 6 bases and V by 6 bases; bases with no gene match: 7. The DNA for the CDR3 is TGTGCCAGCAGTTCCGGGACTAGTATCAATGAGCAGTTCTTC. Its protein product is CASSSGTSINEQFF. Variable domain in full (rest from reference TRBV7-3 and TRBJ2-1): GAGVSQTPSNKVTEKGKYVELRCDPISGHTALYWYRQSLGQGPEFLIYFQGTGAADDSGLPNDRFFAVRPEGSVSTLKIQRTERGDSAVYLCASSSGTSINEQFFGPGTRLTVL.

The chain combines TRBV7-8 with TRBJ1-6; weak D call: TRBD1 (6 bases). Germline loops: CDR1 SGHVS, CDR2 FQNEAQ. The V end lost 6 bases, the J end lost 17 bases, and 29 bases lay between the germline ends. CDR3 length: 16 amino acids. The CDR3 sequence is CASSSGASSGTISVHF. The CDR3 DNA follows: TGTGCCAGCAGTTCGGGGGCCAGTAGTGGGACTATTTCGGTCCACTTT.

The chain uses TRBV9 and TRBJ2-7; a weak D match, TRBD2 (5 bases). Trimming took 0 bases from V and 2 from J, leaving 12 bases between them. Germline CDR1 SGDLS, CDR2 YYNGEE. CDR3 length: 15 amino acids. The CDR3 coding sequence is TGTGCCAGCAGCGTAGGGAATAGCGCTACCTACGAGCAGTACTTC. This codes for CASSVGNSATYEQYF.

The CDR3 region is CASSERRHQPQHF. CDR3 nucleotide sequence: TGTGCCAGCAGTGAAAGGAGGCATCAGCCCCAGCATTTT. V gene TRBV6-1 combines with J gene TRBJ1-5, with D uncertain. Germline V gives CDR1 MNHNS, CDR2 SASEGT. This CDR3 is 13 amino acids long. V lost 2 bases, J lost 5 bases, and 7 bases lay in between.

The chain carries TRBV2 and TRBJ2-7, with 16 nucleotides matching TRBD2. The CDR3 contains 17 residues. J gave up 1 base and V 6 bases, and 6 bases lay outside the gene matches. Germline V gene data show CDR1 as SNHLY and CDR2 as FYNNEI. The CDR3 DNA reads TGTGCCAGCAGCGAGGGACTAGCGGGAGGGATATCCTACGAGCAGTACTTC. It codes for CASSEGLAGGISYEQYF. The full variable domain, rest sourced from reference TRBV2 and TRBJ2-7, is EPEVTQTPSHQVTQMGQEVILRCVPISNHLYFYWYRQILGQKVEFLVSFYNNEISEKSEIFDDQFSVERPDGSNFTLKIRSTKLEDSAMYFCASSEGLAGGISYEQYFGPGTRLTVT.

The chain couples TRBV19 to TRBJ1-2, with D tentatively TRBD1 (5 bases). Trimming took 6 bases from V and 8 from J, leaving 16 bases between them. This CDR3 spans 13 amino acids. Per the germline V gene, CDR1 is LNHDA and CDR2 is SQIVND (reference sequence). The CDR3 DNA reads TGTGCCAGTAGCGACCAGGGTCGACGGGGCTACACCTTC. It translates to CASSDQGRRGYTF. The full variable domain, completed using reference TRBV19 and TRBJ1-2, is DGGITQSPKYLFRKEGQNVTLSCEQNLNHDAMYWYRQDPGQGLRLIYYSQIVNDFQKGDIAEGYSVSREKKESFPLTVTSAQKNPTAFYLCASSDQGRRGYTFGSGTRLTVV.

In its sample, this clone was seen a few times. The chain carries TRBV4-2 and TRBJ1-5; TRBD1 matches 9 bases. V lost 3 bases to trimming and J lost 6 bases; unmatched junction nucleotides: 6. CDR3 length: 15 residues. Per the germline V gene, CDR1 is LGHNA and CDR2 is YNFKEQ. The CDR3 spells CASSHLDRGAQPQHF. The CDR3 nucleotides are TGTGCCAGCAGCCACTTAGACAGGGGGGCTCAGCCCCAGCATTTT.

As regards this clone: Other DNA sequences within the sample encode an identical CDR3. This sequence joins TRBV3-1 (or the pseudogene TRBV3-2) and TRBJ1-5; D is unresolved. The germline V and J ends were trimmed by 0 bases and 5 bases, with 5 bases remaining between them. Germline V gives CDR1 LGHDT, CDR2 YNNKEL (reference sequence). The CDR3 spans 13 residues. The CDR3 here is CASSQDLDQPQHF. The CDR3 coding sequence is TGTGCCAGCAGCCAAGATTTAGATCAGCCCCAGCATTTT.

V and J are TRBV21-1 and TRBJ2-6; TRBD1, the table's D call, lacks a check against the DNA. TRBV21-1 is annotated as a pseudogene. The CDR3 sequence is 16 residues long. CDR3 bases: TGTGCCAGCAGCAACCCAAGGGGGCCTGGGGCCAACGTCCTGACTTTC. Translated, it gives CASSNPRGPGANVLTF.

This rearrangement joins TRBV3-1 (or the pseudogene TRBV3-2) to TRBJ1-4; D is ambiguous. CDR1 and CDR2 from the germline V gene are LGHDT and YNNKEL (reference sequence). V was clipped by 0 bases and J by 4 bases, with 12 bases between them. CDR3 size: 16 residues. The CDR3 DNA reads as TGTGCCAGCAGCCAAGAGAAGGGAGCCTTTAATGAAAAACTGTTTTTT. The encoded protein is CASSQEKGAFNEKLFF.

The chain is built from TRBV21-1 and TRBJ1-3; TRBD1 is the table's D call, not checked against the DNA. TRBV21-1 is marked as a pseudogene. CDR3 length equals 16 residues. CDR3 sequence: CASSSQGILWGNTIYF. The DNA for the CDR3 is TGTGCCAGCAGCTCCCAGGGAATTCTATGGGGAAACACCATATATTTT.

V usage is TRBV11-2 and J usage is TRBJ2-2; 8 bases match TRBD1. The CDR3 extends over 18 amino acids. Germline trimming cut 1 base from V and 2 bases from J; bases unmatched to any gene: 9. Germline V gene data show CDR1 as SGHAT and CDR2 as FQNNGV. The CDR3, as DNA: TGTGCCAGCAGCTTAGTGCAGGGGGCCACAGTCAACACCGGGGAGCTGTTTTTT. It is translated as CASSLVQGATVNTGELFF.

The chain recombines TRBV19 with TRBJ2-2; maybe TRBD1 (5 bases). V gave up 7 bases and J gave up 4 bases, with 16 bases separating them. The CDR3 is made up of 15 amino acids. In germline, CDR1 is LNHDA, CDR2 SQIVND (reference sequence). CDR3 protein: CASIALQGVTGELFF. The DNA for the CDR3 is TGTGCCAGTATAGCCCTCCAGGGCGTCACCGGGGAGCTGTTTTTT.

This chain joins TRBV7-8 and TRBJ1-3; D is unresolved. V lost 0 bases and J 1 base, leaving 7 bases between the germline ends. Looked up from germline, CDR1 is SGHVS and CDR2 is FQNEAQ. The CDR3 contains 15 residues. The CDR3 DNA follows: TGTGCCAGCAGCTTAGCTGGGGAGTCTGGAAACACCATATATTTT. Its translation is CASSLAGESGNTIYF.

The chain combines TRBV5-1 with TRBJ2-7; a weak D match, TRBD1 (6 bases). This CDR3 region has 17 residues. The ends were cut back, 0 bases at V and 5 bases at J, with 21 bases in the middle. Germline CDR1 SGHRS, CDR2 YFSETQ. As DNA, the CDR3 is TGCGCCAGCAGCTTGGCAGGGATCGGCAGGGGTAACGACGAGCAGTACTTC. The encoded protein is CASSLAGIGRGNDEQYF.

The J gene is TRBJ2-2, the V gene TRBV7-3; TRBD1 aligns across 12 bases. Germline-derived CDR1 and CDR2 are SGHTA and FQGTGA. This CDR3 region has 16 residues. The V and J ends lost 5 bases and 5 bases, in that order; junction bases with no gene match: 6. The CDR3 sequence: CASSPWDRGRTGELFF. Here the CDR3 DNA reads TGTGCCAGCAGCCCCTGGGACAGGGGGCGAACCGGGGAGCTGTTTTTT.

The chain has TRBV4-1 and TRBJ2-4; 7 bases agree with TRBD2. This CDR3 region has 16 residues. In germline, CDR1 is MGHRA, CDR2 YSYEKL. V lost 1 base and J lost 1; bases outside the gene matches: 4. The CDR3 sequence: CASSQGEGLAKNIQYF. The DNA for the CDR3 is TGCGCCAGCAGCCAAGGGGAGGGCCTCGCCAAAAACATTCAGTACTTC.